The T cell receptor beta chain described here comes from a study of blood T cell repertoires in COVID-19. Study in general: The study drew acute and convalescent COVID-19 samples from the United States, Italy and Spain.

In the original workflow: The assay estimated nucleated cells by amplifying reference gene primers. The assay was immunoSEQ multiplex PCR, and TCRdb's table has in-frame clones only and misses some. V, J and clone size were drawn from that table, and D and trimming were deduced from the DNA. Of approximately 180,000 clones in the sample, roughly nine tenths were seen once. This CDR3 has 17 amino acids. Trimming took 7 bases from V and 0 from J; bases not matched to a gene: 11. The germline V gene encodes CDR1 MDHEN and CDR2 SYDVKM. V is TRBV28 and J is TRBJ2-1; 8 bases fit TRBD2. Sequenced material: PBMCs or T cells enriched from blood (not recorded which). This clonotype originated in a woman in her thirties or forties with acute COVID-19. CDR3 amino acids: CASNPLLAEYSYNEQFF. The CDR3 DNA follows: TGTGCCAGCAACCCGTTACTAGCGGAATACTCCTACAATGAGCAGTTCTTC.